This T cell receptor (beta chain) comes out of a study of cytomegalovirus exposure and HLA in healthy donors. Points from the study as a whole: Associated with cytomegalovirus, according to the listing, were around 160 TCR beta chains. Researchers had no immune exposure information except CMV serostatus available.

Trimming cost V 0 bases and J 4 bases, with 7 bases left between them. Germline CDR1 is SEHNR and CDR2 is FQNEAQ (reference sequence). There are 14 residues in the CDR3. About this clone: Its antigen is still unknown. This sample includes further DNA sequences coding for the same CDR3.

Both 60 Vbeta primers and 13 Jbeta primers went into the PCR. Here immunoSEQ multiplex PCR was the method, and the copy in TCRdb shows in-frame clones only, minus some. The sample yields about 160,000 clones, around 77% seen once. The chain is built from TRBV7-9 and TRBJ1-5, with a weak D call TRBD1 (5 bases). The origin of this receptor is a man aged 25-45 years in good health and CMV-seropositive. Sequenced sample: PBMCs. The CDR3 reads CASSLAGGNQPQHF. Written as DNA, the CDR3 is TGTGCCAGCAGCTTAGCGGGGGGGAATCAGCCCCAGCATTTT.